Presented here are 4 T cell receptor beta chains from one specimen sequenced in a study of blood T cell repertoires in COVID-19. The method was immunoSEQ multiplex PCR; TCRdb's version includes in-frame clones alone and lacks a portion of them. The repertoire holds 35,000 to 45,000 clones, with roughly 73% as singletons. The sample consisted of peripheral blood. The receptors stem from a man older than 75 with acute or convalescent COVID-19.

V is TRBV5-4 and J is TRBJ2-7; 9 bases fit TRBD2. In germline, CDR1 is SGHNT, CDR2 YYREEE (reference sequence). The CDR3 is made up of 15 amino acids. V trimming: 5 bases; J trimming: 3 bases; junction bases outside the gene matches: 9. The CDR3 protein is CASSYSGTSSYEQYF. The CDR3 DNA is TGTGCCAGCAGTTACTCCGGGACTAGCAGCTACGAGCAGTACTTC.

This clone was seen just once. The chain joins TRBV9 to TRBJ1-1; D gene unclear. This CDR3 comprises 14 residues. Germline-derived CDR1 and CDR2 are SGDLS and YYNGEE. V gave up 4 bases and J gave up 0 bases, with 10 bases separating them. The CDR3, as DNA: TGTGCCAGCAGCTCGACAACCATGAACACTGAAGCTTTCTTT. Translation: CASSSTTMNTEAFF.

This clone has a handful of counts. The identical CDR3 is also encoded by other nucleotide sequences in the sample. The rearrangement uses TRBV5-4 and TRBJ2-7; 8 bases map to TRBD2. The CDR3 has 15 residues. V shed 4 bases, J shed 2 bases, and the junction held 8 bases outside the gene matches. The germline V gene encodes CDR1 SGHNT and CDR2 YYREEE (reference sequence). In DNA form, the CDR3 reads TGTGCCAGCAGCCGGCTAGCGGGTGGGCCCTACGAGCAGTACTTC. Translating it yields CASSRLAGGPYEQYF.

Only a few counts were recorded for this clone. The CDR3 reads CASSPLAGGGGETQYF. The CDR3 DNA follows: TGTGCCAGTAGTCCGCTGGCGGGCGGGGGTGGAGAGACCCAGTACTTC. V usage is TRBV19 and J usage is TRBJ2-5, with TRBD2 matching 7 bases. Germline assignment: CDR1 LNHDA and CDR2 SQIVND (reference sequence). J lost 4 bases, V lost 5 bases, and 13 bases had no gene match. The CDR3 contains 16 residues.